The sequence of this TCR beta chain was determined in a study of CD8 T cells in ankylosing spondylitis. Findings of the study overall: In synovial fluid and blood from reactive arthritis, some motif variants were previously reported.

The table lists this clonotype with a few counts. Its antigen is unknown. Quantitative 5'-RACE with molecular barcodes generated TCR beta libraries. TCRdb called the 5' RACE reads again in MiXCR, with one record for every CDR3 protein. The data show just over 300,000 distinct CDR3 sequences, roughly 20% seen once. The V gene's germline CDR1 is MDHEN and CDR2 SYDVKM. The CDR3 is 16 amino acids. Trimming took 6 bases from V and 0 from J; bases not matched to a gene: 10. Sequenced material: blood, either unsorted or a sorted T cell fraction (not recorded which). The chain uses TRBV28 and TRBJ2-7; 8 bases match TRBD2. This TCR derives from a female donor with ankylosing spondylitis or in good health (not recorded which). CDR3 sequence (DNA): TGTGCCAGCAGAGATACTAGCGGATGGTTCTCCTACGAGCAGTACTTC. Protein: CASRDTSGWFSYEQYF.